This T cell receptor beta chain was captured in a study of technical replicates of blood from several donors. Profiling relied on immunoSEQ multiplex PCR, and the TCRdb table lists in-frame clones only, not all of them. The sample contains about 81,000 clones, approximately 96% of which appear only once. The ends lost 9 bases at V and 1 base at J; junction bases unmatched: 4. CDR1 is LNHDA and CDR2 is SQIVND in the germline V gene (reference sequence). The CDR3 runs 13 residues. This TCR was recovered from a human donor in good health. V is TRBV19 and J is TRBJ2-3; 7 nucleotides agree with TRBD1. The sequenced sample consisted of T cells isolated from PBMCs. The CDR3 DNA reads as TGTGCCAGCATAGACAGGGGCACAGATACGCAGTATTTT. It is translated as CASIDRGTDTQYF.